This T cell receptor beta chain was found in a study of blood T cell repertoires in COVID-19. On the study more broadly: COVID-19 samples, acute and convalescent, were from the United States, Italy and Spain.

The CDR3 is 17 amino acids. From germline, CDR1 is LGHNA and CDR2 YNFKEQ. Trimming shortened V by 1 base and J by 1 base, and 14 bases separated the two germline ends. Authors' processing steps: Reference gene primer amplification in the assay estimated nucleated cell counts. The method was immunoSEQ multiplex PCR; TCRdb's version includes in-frame clones alone and lacks a portion of them. V and J calls and clone size come straight from that table; D and trimming were deduced from the DNA. The sample contains under 300,000 clones, around 88% of which appear only once. The J gene is TRBJ2-4, the V gene TRBV4-2, with a weak D call TRBD2 (5 bases). The specimen was peripheral blood. This receptor was taken from an elderly man with acute or convalescent COVID-19. CDR3 in amino acids: CASSQVLGGWAKNIQYF. CDR3 sequence (DNA): TGTGCCAGCAGCCAAGTTCTTGGCGGGTGGGCCAAAAACATTCAGTACTTC.